Presented here are 24 T cell receptor beta chains from one specimen sequenced in a study of blood T cells in healthy people across ages. A second about 6 to 12 cycle PCR used barcoded and J-beta primers. TCRdb reprocessed the 5' RACE reads via MiXCR and lists one record per CDR3 protein. The table includes under 1 million distinct CDR3 sequences, under 45% detected once. Sequencing was done on a sample of blood. These receptor sequences come from a man between 60 and 75 years old in good health.

This clonotype has just a few counts. This chain links TRBV4-3 with TRBJ2-7; D might be TRBD1 (5 bases). The CDR3 loop spans 17 amino acids. V was trimmed by 0 bases and J by 3 bases, leaving 18 bases between them. The germline gives CDR1 LGHNA, CDR2 YSLEER. CDR3 coding DNA: TGCGCCAGCAGCCAAGATCGAACCAAGGGGCACGACTACGAGCAGTACTTC. Translation: CASSQDRTKGHDYEQYF.

The V gene is TRBV18, the J gene TRBJ2-3; no reliable D call. CDR3 length: 13 amino acids. V was pared by 1 base and J by 6 bases, with 8 bases between. CDR1 KGHSH and CDR2 LQKENI come from the germline V gene. The CDR3 DNA is TGTGCCAGCTCACCACTTCCGAGTGATACGCAGTATTTT. Translated, it gives CASSPLPSDTQYF.

V is TRBV4-3 and J is TRBJ1-2; the D is unclear. Germline CDR1 LGHNA, CDR2 YSLEER. V lost 0 bases, J lost 1 base, and 12 bases lay in between. This CDR3 is 16 amino acids long. In DNA, the CDR3 is TGCGCCAGCAGCCAAGAGATGCAGTCCCTTAACTATGGCTACACCTTC. This translates into CASSQEMQSLNYGYTF.

V and J are TRBV27 and TRBJ2-1; weak D call: TRBD2 (7 bases). This CDR3 comprises 16 residues. V was clipped by 4 bases and J by 3 bases, with 16 bases between them. CDR1 MNHEY and CDR2 SMNVEV come from the germline V gene (reference sequence). The CDR3 DNA follows: TGTGCCAGCAGTTCCCTTCGGGGGGCGAACTACAATGAGCAGTTCTTC. Translated: CASSSLRGANYNEQFF.

The rearrangement joins TRBV6-5 to TRBJ1-1; 9 nucleotides match TRBD1. The CDR3 runs to 15 residues. Germline V lookup: CDR1 MNHEY, CDR2 SVGAGI. Trimming cost V 5 bases and J 4 bases; bases outside gene matches: 8. CDR3 nucleotides: TGTGCCAGCAGTCAACACGGGACAGGGAGCACTGAAGCTTTCTTT. This sequence encodes CASSQHGTGSTEAFF.

V is TRBV3-1 and J is TRBJ2-7; 9 positions agree with TRBD1. Per the germline V gene, CDR1 is LGHDT and CDR2 is YNNKEL (reference sequence). The CDR3 length is 14 residues. The J segment lost 3 bases and the V segment lost 2 bases, leaving 2 bases of the junction unmatched. In DNA, the CDR3 is TGTGCCAGCAGCCAAATGGACAGGGGCTACGAGCAGTACTTC. Amino acids: CASSQMDRGYEQYF.

The rearrangement links TRBV4-3 to TRBJ2-1; TRBD2 agrees at 9 bases. CDR3 length equals 20 residues. From germline, CDR1 is LGHNA and CDR2 YSLEER. The V segment lost 0 bases and the J segment 0 bases; nucleotides outside the gene matches: 12. The CDR3, as DNA: TGCGCCAGCAGCCAAGAGTCGGAATCTAGCGGGGACAGCTCCTACAATGAGCAGTTCTTC. This codes for CASSQESESSGDSSYNEQFF.

V is TRBV9 and J is TRBJ2-1; 14 nucleotides agree with TRBD2. This CDR3 has 19 amino acids. Trimming at V came to 4 bases and at J to 7 bases, leaving 16 bases not matched to a gene. Germline CDR1 reads SGDLS; CDR2 reads YYNGEE. The CDR3 region is CASSSSGLRLAGGPNEQFF. In DNA, the CDR3 is TGTGCCAGCAGCTCCTCCGGCCTGAGACTAGCGGGGGGGCCAAATGAGCAGTTCTTC.

The chain links TRBV21-1 to TRBJ2-7; the DNA was not compared with TRBD1, the D call given in the table. TRBV21-1 is described as a pseudogene. CDR3 length: 15 residues. In DNA form, the CDR3 reads TGTGCCAGCAGCAAATGTAAGGGGTCCCGCTACGAGCAGTACTTC. Translation: CASSKCKGSRYEQYF.

This clonotype was observed a few times. The genes are TRBV7-2 and TRBJ1-5; D possibly corresponds to TRBD1 (5 bases). V dropped 5 bases and J dropped 2 bases, with 16 bases sitting between them. Per germline, CDR1 SGHTA and CDR2 FQGNSA. The CDR3 length is 16 residues. The CDR3 protein is CASSPPHMGGNQPQHF. The CDR3 DNA reads TGTGCCAGCAGCCCTCCACACATGGGGGGCAATCAGCCCCAGCATTTT.

The chain has TRBV20-1 and TRBJ2-3, with 10 bases identical to TRBD2. The CDR3 is 22 residues long. Germline V CDR1 and CDR2: DFQATT, SNEGSKA (reference sequence). The V and J ends lost 2 bases and 4 bases, in that order; junction bases with no gene match: 27. CDR3 sequence: CSARTSSASGTSVPVGPDTQYF. CDR3 nucleotides: TGCAGTGCTAGAACGAGTTCAGCCTCCGGGACTAGCGTTCCTGTCGGTCCAGATACGCAGTATTTT.

The CDR3 DNA reads TGTGCCAGCAGCCCCCATTCGGGGGGGTCAGAGGCAGATACGCAGTATTTT. Residues: CASSPHSGGSEADTQYF. The genes are TRBV12-3 or TRBV12-4 and TRBJ2-3, with 8 bases aligning to TRBD2. The V gene end was trimmed by 6 bases and the J gene end by 4 bases; junction bases not matched to a gene: 15. This CDR3 is built from 17 residues.

The CDR3 DNA is TGTGCCAGCAGTTACTCTGCGGGACAGGGCCCACGGCCACTCTACGAGCAGTACTTC. It is translated as CASSYSAGQGPRPLYEQYF. The V and J genes are TRBV6-5 and TRBJ2-4; 9 bases are shared with TRBD1. The J call may be wrong; the DNA end is better matched by TRBJ2-7. Germline V lookup: CDR1 MNHEY, CDR2 SVGAGI. This CDR3 region has 19 residues.

This clonotype came up once. V is TRBV5-1 and J is TRBJ2-3; tentatively, D is TRBD2 (6 bases). The length of the CDR3 is 16 residues. Trimming removed 4 bases at V and 3 bases at J, with 18 bases between. Germline CDR1 SGHRS, CDR2 YFSETQ. The CDR3 is CASSVTSGTLTDTQYF. CDR3 nucleotides: TGCGCCAGCAGCGTGACCTCCGGGACTTTAACAGATACGCAGTATTTT. The complete variable domain, with remaining parts taken from reference TRBV5-1 and TRBJ2-3, reads KAGVTQTPRYLIKTRGQQVTLSCSPISGHRSVSWYQQTPGQGLQFLFEYFSETQRNKGNFPGRFSGRQFSNSRSEMNVSTLELGDSALYLCASSVTSGTLTDTQYFGPGTRLTVL.

The table lists this clonotype with many counts. The genes are TRBV18 and TRBJ2-7; either TRBD1 or TRBD2 may supply D (5 bases each). V gave up 1 base and J gave up 5 bases, with 9 bases separating them. Germline V gene lookup returns CDR1 KGHSH and CDR2 LQKENI. The CDR3 covers 13 residues. CDR3 protein: CASSPQRGDEQYF. The DNA of the CDR3 is TGTGCCAGCTCACCACAGAGGGGTGACGAGCAGTACTTC.

The chain joins TRBV6-2 or TRBV6-3 to TRBJ1-5, with D possibly matching TRBD1 (6 bases). V was shortened by 2 bases and J by 5 bases, with 10 bases between the two germline ends. The CDR3 is made up of 14 amino acids. The germline CDR1 and CDR2 sequences are MNHEY and SVGEGT. CDR3 coding DNA: TGTGCCAGCAGTTACGTGTCAGGGGATCAGCCCCAGCATTTT. Protein: CASSYVSGDQPQHF.

In its sample, this clonotype was seen once. The chain has TRBV5-1 and TRBJ2-2, with a weak D call TRBD2 (5 bases). The CDR3 runs 14 residues. The V end lost 4 bases, the J end lost 7 bases, and 14 bases lay between the germline ends. From germline, CDR1 is SGHRS and CDR2 YFSETQ. The CDR3 is CASSPGYLVGELFF. The DNA for the CDR3 is TGCGCCAGCAGCCCGGGATATTTGGTCGGGGAGCTGTTTTTT.

The chain uses TRBV11-1 and TRBJ2-3; 12 bases line up with TRBD2. The CDR3 sequence is 14 residues long. The J segment lost 4 bases and the V segment lost 9 bases, leaving 5 bases of the junction unmatched. Germline CDR1 is SGHAT and CDR2 is FQDESV (reference sequence). The CDR3 DNA reads TGTGCCAGGGGTCTAGCGGGGGGGCCAGATACGCAGTATTTT. Its protein product is CARGLAGGPDTQYF.

With regard to this clonotype: Compared with germline, one end of the junction differs, possibly owing to a read error. The V call is TRBV6-2 or TRBV6-3, the J call TRBJ2-6; 7 nucleotides line up with TRBD1. CDR1 and CDR2 from the germline V gene are MNHEY and SVGEGT. This CDR3 region has 18 residues. CDR3: CAGSYSSGTETGANVLTF. CDR3 DNA: TGTGCCGGCAGTTACTCCTCAGGGACAGAAACTGGGGCCAACGTCCTGACTTTC.

Many counts were recorded for this clonotype. This may arise from a read error, as a much more abundant clone is one base away. The genes are TRBV5-1 and TRBJ2-7; D is uncertain. The V end was cut by 4 bases, the J end by 2 bases, with 13 bases between. The CDR3 consists of 14 residues. Germline CDR1 is SGHRS and CDR2 is YFSETQ. CDR3 amino acids: CASSVVVSPYEQYF. Here the CDR3 DNA reads TGCGCCAGCAGCGTGGTAGTCAGCCCCTACGAGCAGTACTTC.

The rearrangement links TRBV9 to TRBJ2-2, with TRBD1 identical over 8 bases. Germline lookup yields CDR1 SGDLS and CDR2 YYNGEE. The CDR3 consists of 18 residues. The J segment lost 0 bases and the V segment lost 3 bases, leaving 10 bases of the junction unmatched. The CDR3 region is CASSERQGSPSNTGELFF. CDR3 in DNA: TGTGCCAGCAGCGAACGACAGGGGTCCCCTTCGAACACCGGGGAGCTGTTTTTT.

The chain joins TRBV20-1 to TRBJ1-5; D may be TRBD1 (5 bases). The CDR3 has 15 residues. Germline assignment: CDR1 DFQATT and CDR2 SNEGSKA (reference sequence). Trimming removed 6 bases at V and 2 bases at J, with 17 bases between. CDR3 in DNA: TGCAGTGCGCTCCCGGGGAGGGGACGCAATCAGCCCCAGCATTTT. Its protein product is CSALPGRGRNQPQHF.

This clonotype has just a few counts. This chain connects TRBV28 to TRBJ2-1, with D perhaps matching TRBD2 (6 bases). The V gene lost 6 bases and the J gene lost 4 bases, with 16 bases spanning the gap. The CDR3 consists of 15 residues. Germline CDR1 and CDR2: MDHEN and SYDVKM. The CDR3 DNA follows: TGTGCCAGCAGGACCGGAGGGGCACTTTACAATGAGCAGTTCTTC. It translates to CASRTGGALYNEQFF. Filled out from reference TRBV28 and TRBJ2-1, the complete variable domain reads DVKVTQSSRYLVKRTGEKVFLECVQDMDHENMFWYRQDPGLGLRLIYFSYDVKMKEKGDIPEGYSVSREKKERFSLILESASTNQTSMYLCASRTGGALYNEQFFGPGTRLTVL.

This clonotype was counted only a few times. The chain uses TRBV5-6 and TRBJ2-6; 10 nucleotides line up with TRBD1. V shed 3 bases, J shed 1 base, and the junction held 7 bases outside the gene matches. CDR3 size: 18 residues. Germline V gene data show CDR1 as SGHDT and CDR2 as YYEEEE. The CDR3, as DNA: TGTGCCAGCAGCTGGAGGGGGACAGGGGTATCTGGGGCCAACGTCCTGACTTTC. Its translation is CASSWRGTGVSGANVLTF.